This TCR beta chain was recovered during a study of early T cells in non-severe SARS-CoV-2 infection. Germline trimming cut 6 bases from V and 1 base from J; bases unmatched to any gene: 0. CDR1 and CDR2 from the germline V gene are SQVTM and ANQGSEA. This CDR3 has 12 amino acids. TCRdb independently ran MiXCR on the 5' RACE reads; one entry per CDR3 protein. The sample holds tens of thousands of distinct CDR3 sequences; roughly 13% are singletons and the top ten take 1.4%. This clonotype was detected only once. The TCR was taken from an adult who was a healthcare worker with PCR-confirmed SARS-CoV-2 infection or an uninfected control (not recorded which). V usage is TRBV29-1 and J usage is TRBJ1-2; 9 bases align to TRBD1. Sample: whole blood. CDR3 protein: CSVTGGNYGYTF. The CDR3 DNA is TGCAGCGTGACAGGGGGTAACTATGGCTACACCTTC.